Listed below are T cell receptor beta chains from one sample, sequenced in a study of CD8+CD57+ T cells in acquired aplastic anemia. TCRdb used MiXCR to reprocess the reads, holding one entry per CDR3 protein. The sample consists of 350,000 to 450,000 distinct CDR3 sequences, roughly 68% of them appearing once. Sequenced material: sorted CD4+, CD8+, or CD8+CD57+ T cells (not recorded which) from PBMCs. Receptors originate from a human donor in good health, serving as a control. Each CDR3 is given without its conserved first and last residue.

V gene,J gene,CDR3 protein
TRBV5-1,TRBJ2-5,ASSKRGGQSGETQY
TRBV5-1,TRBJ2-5,ASSWNRGGLQY
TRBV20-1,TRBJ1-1,SASSTGVMNTEAF
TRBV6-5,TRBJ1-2,ASSPPQGGYGYT
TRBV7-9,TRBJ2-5,ASSRSGGGGETQY
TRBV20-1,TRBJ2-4,SASPRQSVAKNIQY
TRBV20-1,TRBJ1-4,SACEEGHEKLF
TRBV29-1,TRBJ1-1,SVVRDRGSTEAF
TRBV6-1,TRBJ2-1,ASSIQNNEQF
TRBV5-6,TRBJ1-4,ASSLVGQGDEKLF
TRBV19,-,ASSEPGVDNFPQH
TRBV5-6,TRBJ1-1,ASSLAGWDTEAF
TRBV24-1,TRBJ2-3,ATSDPGLAGGPGSDTQY
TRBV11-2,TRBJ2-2,ASSPPGGNTGELF
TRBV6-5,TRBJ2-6,ATSDFHSGANVLT
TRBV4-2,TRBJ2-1,ASSLGDHNEQF
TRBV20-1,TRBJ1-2,GASDWRDTGYT
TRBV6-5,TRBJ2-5,ASSYLTGDGETQY
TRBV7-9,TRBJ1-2,ASSNRNRGDYGYT
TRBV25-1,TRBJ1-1,ASSGRDRKEAF
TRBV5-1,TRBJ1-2,ASSLSGTGGRYGYT
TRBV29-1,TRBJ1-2,SAPGVGREGGYT
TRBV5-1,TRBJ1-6,ASSPPETCGSPLH
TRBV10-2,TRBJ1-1,ASSESYGTRDEAF
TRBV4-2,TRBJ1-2,ASSQMRGQYYGYT
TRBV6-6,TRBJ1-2,ASSYSIGPNYGYT
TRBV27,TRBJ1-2,ASRVKGATSFNYGYT
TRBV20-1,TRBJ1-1,SAREGDLNTEAF
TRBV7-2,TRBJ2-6,ASSADRDWANVLT
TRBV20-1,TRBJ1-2,SARRDHVGQRGYT
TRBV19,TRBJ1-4,ASSIRSQGNEKLF
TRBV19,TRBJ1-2,ASSIDPTGYGYT
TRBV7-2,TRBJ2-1,ASSLPQRGTGEQF
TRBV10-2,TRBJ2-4,ASSESDLAKNIQY
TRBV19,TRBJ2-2,ASTRRTGPNTGELF
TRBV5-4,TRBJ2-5,ASSRGVLQETQY
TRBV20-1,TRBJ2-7,SAIRDRVNRSDEQY
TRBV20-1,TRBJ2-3,SAGRLGTGITDTQY
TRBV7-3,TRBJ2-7,ASSFATGGSGCAQY
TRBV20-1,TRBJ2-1,SARGQTGKKQF
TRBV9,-,ASSAGTSGKNEQF
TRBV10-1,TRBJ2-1,ASSGSDNNEQF
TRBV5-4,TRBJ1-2,ASSEKGQPTNYGYT
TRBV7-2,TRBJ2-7,ASSSGRGEQY
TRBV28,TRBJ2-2,ASSWGGSGGPGELF
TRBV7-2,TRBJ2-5,ASSGDSQETQY
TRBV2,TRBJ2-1,ASSMRLGSGEQF
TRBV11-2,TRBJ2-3,ASSAGDVKY
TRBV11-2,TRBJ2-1,ASSLAGGASGEQF
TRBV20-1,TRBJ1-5,SATHSTGTGRDQPQH
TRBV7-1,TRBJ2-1,ASSSGTSGGGAYNEQF
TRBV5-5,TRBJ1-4,ASSSGQGSNEKLF